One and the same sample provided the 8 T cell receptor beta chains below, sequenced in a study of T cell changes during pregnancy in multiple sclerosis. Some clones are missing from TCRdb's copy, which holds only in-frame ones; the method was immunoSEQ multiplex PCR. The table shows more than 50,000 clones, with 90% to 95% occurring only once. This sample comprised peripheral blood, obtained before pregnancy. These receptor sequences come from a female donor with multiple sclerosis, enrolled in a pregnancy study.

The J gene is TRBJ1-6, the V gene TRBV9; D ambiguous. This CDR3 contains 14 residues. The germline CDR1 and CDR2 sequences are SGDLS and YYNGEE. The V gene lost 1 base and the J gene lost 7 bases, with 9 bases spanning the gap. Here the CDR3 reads CASSVSGPNSPLHF. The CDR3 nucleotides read TGTGCCAGCAGCGTAAGCGGCCCGAATTCACCCCTCCACTTT.

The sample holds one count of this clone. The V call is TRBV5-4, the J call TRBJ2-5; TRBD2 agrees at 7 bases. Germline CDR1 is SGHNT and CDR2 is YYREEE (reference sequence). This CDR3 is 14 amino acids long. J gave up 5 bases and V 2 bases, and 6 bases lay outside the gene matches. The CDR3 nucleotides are TGTGCCAGCAGCTTCTCGGGGGGAGGGGAGACCCAGTACTTC. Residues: CASSFSGGGETQYF.

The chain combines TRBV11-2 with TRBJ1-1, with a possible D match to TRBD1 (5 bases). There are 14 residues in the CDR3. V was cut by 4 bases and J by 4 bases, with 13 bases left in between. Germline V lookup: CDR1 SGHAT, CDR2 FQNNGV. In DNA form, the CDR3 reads TGTGCCAGCAGCTACGTTGGGGGGATCACTGAAGCTTTCTTT. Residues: CASSYVGGITEAFF.

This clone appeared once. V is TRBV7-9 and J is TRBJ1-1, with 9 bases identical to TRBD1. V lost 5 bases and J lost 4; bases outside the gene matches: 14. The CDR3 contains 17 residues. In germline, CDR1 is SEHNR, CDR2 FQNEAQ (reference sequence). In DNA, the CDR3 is TGTGCCAGCAGCCCCCTAACAGGGGGCGTAAGGAGCACTGAAGCTTTCTTT. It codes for CASSPLTGGVRSTEAFF.

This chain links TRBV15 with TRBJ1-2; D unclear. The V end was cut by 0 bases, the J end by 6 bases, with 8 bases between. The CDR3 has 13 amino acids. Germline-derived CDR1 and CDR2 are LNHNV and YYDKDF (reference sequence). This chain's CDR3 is CATSREEGDGYTF. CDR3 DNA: TGTGCCACCAGCAGAGAAGAGGGCGATGGCTACACCTTC.

CDR3 DNA: TGTGCCAGCAGTGATCCCCCGGGACTAGCGGGGCTGGAGCAGTTCTTC. Its translation is CASSDPPGLAGLEQFF. The V call is TRBV25-1, the J call TRBJ2-1; TRBD2 agrees at 13 bases. After removal of 3 bases from V and 10 bases from J, the junction contained 9 bases not matched to a gene. Germline CDR1 reads MGHDK; CDR2 reads SYGVNS. The CDR3 spans 16 residues.

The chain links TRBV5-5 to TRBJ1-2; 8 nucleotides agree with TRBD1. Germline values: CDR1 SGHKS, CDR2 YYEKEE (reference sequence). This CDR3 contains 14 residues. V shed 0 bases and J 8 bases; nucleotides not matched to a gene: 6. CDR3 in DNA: TGTGCCAGCAGCTTGGAGGACAGGGTGAAAGGCTACACCTTC. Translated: CASSLEDRVKGYTF.

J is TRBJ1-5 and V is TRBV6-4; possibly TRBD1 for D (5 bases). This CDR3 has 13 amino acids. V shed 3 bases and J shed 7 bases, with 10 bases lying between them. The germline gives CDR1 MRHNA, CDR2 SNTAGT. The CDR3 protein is CASSEGQGQPQHF. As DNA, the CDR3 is TGTGCCAGCAGTGAGGGCCAGGGACAGCCCCAGCATTTT.